This T cell receptor (beta chain) was observed in a study of molecular identifiers for immune sequencing clone quantification. Across the study: The replicates split RNA from approximately 20,000 or 100,000 naive CD8 cells five ways and sequenced four.

Germline V gene data show CDR1 as MNHEY and CDR2 as SMNVEV (reference sequence). There are 12 residues in the CDR3. Trimming cost V 5 bases and J 2 bases, with 5 bases left between them. This clonotype was recorded at least ten times. The antigen is unknown. TCRdb passed the PCR reads through MiXCR, listing each CDR3 protein once. Among roughly 630,000 distinct CDR3 sequences listed, over 25% were seen once. General observations from the study: Clones with over 20 RNA copies captured over 99% of effector molecules but under 1% of naive ones. Because of identical TCR molecules sharing a barcode, sizes of highly expanded clones could be underestimated.

A CD8+CD4-CCR7+CD45RA+ phenotype served as the sorting definition for naive CD8 T cells. The TCR sequence derives from a human donor in good health. Some libraries in this study had Jurkat cell RNA spiked in. The sequenced sample consisted of naive CD8+ T cells from blood, with Jurkat cell RNA spiked in. Sample subset: FACS-sorted CD8+CD4-CCR7+CD45RA+ naive T cells. The chain joins TRBV27 to TRBJ2-3; D gene unclear. Written as DNA, the CDR3 is TGTGCCAGCAGTCATCTCACAGATACGCAGTATTTT. Translation: CASSHLTDTQYF.